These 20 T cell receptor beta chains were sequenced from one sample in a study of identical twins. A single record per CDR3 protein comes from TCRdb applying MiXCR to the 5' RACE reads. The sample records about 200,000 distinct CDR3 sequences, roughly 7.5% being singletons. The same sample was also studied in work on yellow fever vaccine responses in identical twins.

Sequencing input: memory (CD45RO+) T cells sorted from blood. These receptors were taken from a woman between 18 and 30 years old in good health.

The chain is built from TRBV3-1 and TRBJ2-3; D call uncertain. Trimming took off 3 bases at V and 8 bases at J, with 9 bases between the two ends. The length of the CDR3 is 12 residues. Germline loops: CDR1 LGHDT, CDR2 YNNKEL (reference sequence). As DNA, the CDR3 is TGTGCCAGCAGCCACCGGTTATCTACGCAGTATTTT. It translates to CASSHRLSTQYF.

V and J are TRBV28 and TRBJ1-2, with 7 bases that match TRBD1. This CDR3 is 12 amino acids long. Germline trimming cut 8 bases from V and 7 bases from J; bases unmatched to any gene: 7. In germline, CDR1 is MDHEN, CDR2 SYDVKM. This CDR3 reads CASRQGLIGYTF. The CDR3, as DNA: TGTGCCAGCCGACAGGGCTTAATTGGCTACACCTTC.

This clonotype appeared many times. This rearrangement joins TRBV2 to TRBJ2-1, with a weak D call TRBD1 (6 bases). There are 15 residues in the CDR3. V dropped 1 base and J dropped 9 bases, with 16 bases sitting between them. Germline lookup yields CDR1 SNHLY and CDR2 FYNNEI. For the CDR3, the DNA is TGTGCCAGCAGTGAAGTAAGCGGAACCAGGGGTGAGCAGTTCTTC. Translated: CASSEVSGTRGEQFF.

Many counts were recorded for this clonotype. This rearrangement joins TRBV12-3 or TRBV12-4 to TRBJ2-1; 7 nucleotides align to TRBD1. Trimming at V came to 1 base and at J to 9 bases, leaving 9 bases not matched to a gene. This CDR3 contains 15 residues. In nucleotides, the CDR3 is TGTGCCAGCAGTTTAGAGGGACAGACATCTGGTGAGCAGTTCTTC. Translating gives CASSLEGQTSGEQFF.

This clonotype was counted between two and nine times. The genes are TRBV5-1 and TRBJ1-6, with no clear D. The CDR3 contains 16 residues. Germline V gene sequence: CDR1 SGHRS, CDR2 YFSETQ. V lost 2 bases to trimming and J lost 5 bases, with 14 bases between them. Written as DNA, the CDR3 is TGCGCCAGCAGCTTTGGAACAGTGGGAAATAATTCACCCCTCCACTTT. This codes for CASSFGTVGNNSPLHF.

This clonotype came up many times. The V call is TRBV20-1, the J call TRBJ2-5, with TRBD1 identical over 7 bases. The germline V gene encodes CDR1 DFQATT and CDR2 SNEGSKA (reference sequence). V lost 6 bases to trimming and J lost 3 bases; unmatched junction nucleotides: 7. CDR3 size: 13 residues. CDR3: CSATHRGEETQYF. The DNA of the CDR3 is TGCAGTGCGACTCACAGGGGCGAAGAGACCCAGTACTTC.

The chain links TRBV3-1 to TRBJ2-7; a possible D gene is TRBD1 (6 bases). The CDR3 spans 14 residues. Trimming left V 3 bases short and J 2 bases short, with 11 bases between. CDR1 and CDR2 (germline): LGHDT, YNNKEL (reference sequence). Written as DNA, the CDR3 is TGTGCCAGCAGCCAGTCAGGGGTCCCCTACGAGCAGTACTTC. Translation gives CASSQSGVPYEQYF.

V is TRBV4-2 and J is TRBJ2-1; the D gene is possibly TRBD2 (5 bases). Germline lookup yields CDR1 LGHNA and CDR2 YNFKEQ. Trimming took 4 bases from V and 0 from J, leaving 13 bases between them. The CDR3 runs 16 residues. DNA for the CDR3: TGTGCCAGCAGCCTCTTTGAGCGGTCCTCCTACAATGAGCAGTTCTTC. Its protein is CASSLFERSSYNEQFF.

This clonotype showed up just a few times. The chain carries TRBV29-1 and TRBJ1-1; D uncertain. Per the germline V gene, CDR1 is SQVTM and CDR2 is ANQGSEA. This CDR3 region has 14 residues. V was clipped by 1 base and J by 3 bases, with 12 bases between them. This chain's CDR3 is CSVEVAGIDTEAFF. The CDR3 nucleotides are TGCAGCGTTGAAGTCGCGGGGATCGACACTGAAGCTTTCTTT.

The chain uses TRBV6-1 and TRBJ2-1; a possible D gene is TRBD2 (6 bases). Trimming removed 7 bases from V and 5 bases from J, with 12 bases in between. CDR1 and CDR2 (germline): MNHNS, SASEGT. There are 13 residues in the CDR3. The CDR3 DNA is TGTGCCAGCATCCGAAGGGAGGACAATGAGCAGTTCTTC. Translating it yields CASIRREDNEQFF.

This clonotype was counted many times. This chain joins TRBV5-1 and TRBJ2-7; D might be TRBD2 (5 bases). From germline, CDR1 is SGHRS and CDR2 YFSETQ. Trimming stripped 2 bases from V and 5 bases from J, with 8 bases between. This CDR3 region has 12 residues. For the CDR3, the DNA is TGCGCCAGCAGCTTCGGGGTCAACGAGCAGTACTTC. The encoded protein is CASSFGVNEQYF.

The CDR3, as DNA: TGTGCCAGCTCACCGGAGGATTTAAAAGATCAGCCCCAGCATTTT. The encoded protein is CASSPEDLKDQPQHF. The chain employs TRBV18 and TRBJ1-5; D is unclear. The V end lost 3 bases, the J end lost 5 bases, and 14 bases lay between the germline ends. CDR3 length equals 15 residues. In germline, CDR1 is KGHSH, CDR2 LQKENI.

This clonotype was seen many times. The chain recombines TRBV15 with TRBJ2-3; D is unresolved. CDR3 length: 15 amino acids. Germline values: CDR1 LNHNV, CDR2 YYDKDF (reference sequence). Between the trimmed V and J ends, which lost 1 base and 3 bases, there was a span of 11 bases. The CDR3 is CATSRGGIQTDTQYF. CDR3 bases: TGTGCCACCAGCAGAGGTGGGATCCAGACAGATACGCAGTATTTT.

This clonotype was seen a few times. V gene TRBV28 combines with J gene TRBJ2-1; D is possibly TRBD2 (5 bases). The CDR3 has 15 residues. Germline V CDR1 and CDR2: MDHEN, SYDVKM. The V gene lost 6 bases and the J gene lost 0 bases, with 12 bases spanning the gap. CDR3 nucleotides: TGTGCCAGCAGATTGGAGGTGAGCTCCTACAATGAGCAGTTCTTC. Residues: CASRLEVSSYNEQFF.

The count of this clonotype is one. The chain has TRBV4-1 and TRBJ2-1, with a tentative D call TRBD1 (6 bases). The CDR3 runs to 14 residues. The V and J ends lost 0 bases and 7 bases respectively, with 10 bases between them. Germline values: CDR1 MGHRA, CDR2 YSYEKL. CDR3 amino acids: CASSQEQGRNEQFF. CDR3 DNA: TGCGCCAGCAGCCAAGAACAGGGCCGGAATGAGCAGTTCTTC.

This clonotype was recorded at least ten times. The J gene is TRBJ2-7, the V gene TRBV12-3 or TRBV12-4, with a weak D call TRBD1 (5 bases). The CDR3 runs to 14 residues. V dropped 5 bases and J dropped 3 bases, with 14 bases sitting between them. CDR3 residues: CASSIDSLGYEQYF. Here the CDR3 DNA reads TGTGCCAGCAGTATTGACAGCCTCGGCTACGAGCAGTACTTC.

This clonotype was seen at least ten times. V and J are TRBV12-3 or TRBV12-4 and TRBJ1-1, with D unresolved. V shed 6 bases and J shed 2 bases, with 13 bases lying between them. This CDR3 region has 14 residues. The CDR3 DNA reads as TGTGCCAGCAGCTCTTCCCCGGGTAACACTGAAGCTTTCTTT. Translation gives CASSSSPGNTEAFF.

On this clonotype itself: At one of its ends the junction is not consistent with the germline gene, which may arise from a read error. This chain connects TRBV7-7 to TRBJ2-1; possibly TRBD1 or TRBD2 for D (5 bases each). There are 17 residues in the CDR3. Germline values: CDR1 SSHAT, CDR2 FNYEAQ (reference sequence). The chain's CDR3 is CASSLAPGRGSYNEQFF. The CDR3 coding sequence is TGTGCTAGCAGCTTAGCGCCGGGACGGGGTTCCTACAATGAGCAGTTCTTC.

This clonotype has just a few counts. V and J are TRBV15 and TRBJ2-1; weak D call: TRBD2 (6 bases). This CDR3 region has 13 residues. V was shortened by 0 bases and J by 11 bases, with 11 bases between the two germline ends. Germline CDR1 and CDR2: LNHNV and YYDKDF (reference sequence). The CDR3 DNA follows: TGTGCCACCAGCAGAGATTCCGGGACTCAGCAGTTCTTC. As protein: CATSRDSGTQQFF. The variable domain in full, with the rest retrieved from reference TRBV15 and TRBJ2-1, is DAMVIQNPRYQVTQFGKPVTLSCSQTLNHNVMYWYQQKSSQAPKLLFHYYDKDFNNEADTPDNFQSRRPNTSFCFLDIRSPGLGDTAMYLCATSRDSGTQQFFGPGTRLTVL.

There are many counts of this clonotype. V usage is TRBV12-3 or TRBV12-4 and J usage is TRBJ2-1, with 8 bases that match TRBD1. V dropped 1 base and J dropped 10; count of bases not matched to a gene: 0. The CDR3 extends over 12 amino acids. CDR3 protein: CASSLGTGEQFF. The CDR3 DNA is TGTGCCAGCAGTTTAGGGACAGGGGAGCAGTTCTTC.